Below are 22 T cell receptor beta chains sequenced from a single sample in a study of regulatory T cells in long-lasting Graves disease. The time point was: persistent/refractory GD, antithyroid drugs over 5 years with positive TRAb. PBMCs were the source of the RNA used for TCR sequencing. To make TCR beta libraries, researchers used iRepertoire HTBI primers and Arm-PCR of CDR3 regions. TCRdb recomputed calls from the multiplex PCR reads with MiXCR, one row per CDR3 protein. The sample holds a few hundred thousand distinct CDR3 sequences, around a quarter seen once. The sample consisted of peripheral blood mononuclear cells (PBMCs), taken when the disease was refractory, from a patient treated with antithyroid drugs. The receptors here all came from a female donor with Graves disease.

This clonotype occurred a few times. The V gene is TRBV7-2, the J gene TRBJ1-2; D ambiguous. V lost 1 base and J lost 0, with 12 bases in between. CDR1 is SGHTA and CDR2 is FQGNSA in the germline V gene. The length of the CDR3 is 16 residues. The CDR3 protein is CASSLESGRPNYGYTF. The CDR3 nucleotides are TGTGCCAGCAGCTTAGAGTCGGGGAGACCTAACTATGGCTACACCTTC.

This clonotype was recorded at least ten times. The chain links TRBV28 to TRBJ2-7; the D gene is possibly TRBD1 (9 bases). The CDR3 extends over 18 amino acids. With 5 bases removed from V and 2 bases from J, the gap between germline ends came to 25 bases. Germline V CDR1 and CDR2: MDHEN, SYDVKM. The DNA of the CDR3 is TGTGCCAGCAGTCACCCGGGGGGGACAGGGAAGGCCGCCTACGAGCAGTACTTC. Its translation: CASSHPGGTGKAAYEQYF.

Of note for this clonotype: With a much larger clone just one base away, this may be a read error. The conserved phenylalanine or tryptophan is not found at the CDR3 terminus, so this likely reflects a read error. The V gene is TRBV5-1, the J gene TRBJ1-2; D is uncertain. Deletions cut 4 bases from V and 3 bases from J, with 7 bases between. The germline gives CDR1 SGHRS, CDR2 YFSETQ. There are 12 residues in the CDR3. The CDR3 nucleotides are TGCGCCAGCAGCGCGAGTGACTATGGCTACACCCTC. Amino acid sequence: CASSASDYGYTL.

The chain links TRBV14 to TRBJ2-6; 8 positions agree with TRBD1. The CDR3 covers 21 residues. The V and J ends lost 6 bases and 0 bases, in that order; junction bases with no gene match: 19. Germline CDR1 and CDR2: SGHDN and FVKESK. The CDR3 loop reads CASSRTRQGLQLGSGANVLTF. CDR3 DNA sequence: TGTGCCAGCAGTCGGACTCGACAGGGGCTCCAACTAGGCTCTGGGGCCAACGTCCTGACTTTC.

This clonotype has a handful of counts. The rearrangement uses TRBV20-1 and TRBJ2-7; 10 bases map to TRBD2. Trimming cost V 6 bases and J 4 bases; bases outside gene matches: 9. Looked up from germline, CDR1 is DFQATT and CDR2 is SNEGSKA (reference sequence). This CDR3 has 14 amino acids. The CDR3, as DNA: TGCAGTGCCCCCCCCAAAGCGGGAGGGTACGAGCAGTACTTC. Translation gives CSAPPKAGGYEQYF.

The table lists this clonotype with many counts. CDR3 amino acids: CSVPIPGHPIIATNEKLFF. The CDR3 bases are TGCAGTGTTCCCATCCCGGGCCACCCGATAATAGCAACTAATGAAAAACTGTTTTTT. The rearrangement links TRBV20-1 to TRBJ1-4; no clear D gene. This CDR3 is built from 19 residues. The V end lost 7 bases, the J end lost 0 bases, and 27 bases lay between the germline ends. Per germline, CDR1 DFQATT and CDR2 SNEGSKA (reference sequence).

This clonotype has a count of ten or more. V gene TRBV5-1 combines with J gene TRBJ1-1; D is possibly TRBD1 (5 bases). Per the germline V gene, CDR1 is SGHRS and CDR2 is YFSETQ. The CDR3 has 14 residues. Trimming left V 6 bases short and J 5 bases short, with 17 bases between. CDR3 protein: CASTLASGGTEAFF. The CDR3 DNA reads TGCGCCAGCACCCTAGCGAGCGGGGGGACTGAAGCTTTCTTT.

The chain employs TRBV2 and TRBJ1-1; TRBD1 aligns across 7 bases. The CDR3 consists of 10 residues. Germline V gene sequence: CDR1 SNHLY, CDR2 FYNNEI. V dropped 7 bases and J dropped 8; count of bases not matched to a gene: 1. CDR3 DNA sequence: TGTGCCAGCATAGGGGGCGAAGCTTTCTTT. The encoded protein is CASIGGEAFF.

This clonotype was seen at least ten times. The genes are TRBV10-3 and TRBJ2-4; 7 bases match TRBD1. The CDR3 has 13 amino acids. CDR1 and CDR2 (germline): ENHRY, SYGVKD. V trimming: 4 bases; J trimming: 8 bases; junction bases outside the gene matches: 5. The CDR3 is CAISGRQGDIQYF. DNA of the CDR3: TGTGCCATCAGTGGACGGCAGGGGGACATTCAGTACTTC.

This clonotype was found a few times. The J gene is TRBJ2-5, the V gene TRBV20-1; 14 nucleotides agree with TRBD2. The germline V gene has CDR1 DFQATT and CDR2 SNEGSKA (reference sequence). The CDR3 runs 15 residues. V lost 5 bases, J lost 4 bases, and 6 bases stayed unmatched. CDR3 amino acids: CSASRTSGRLETQYF. In DNA, the CDR3 is TGCAGTGCTTCACGGACTAGCGGGAGGTTAGAGACCCAGTACTTC.

The V gene is TRBV4-1, the J gene TRBJ2-7; D uncertain. The CDR3 length is 15 residues. The germline gives CDR1 MGHRA, CDR2 YSYEKL. V was shortened by 0 bases and J by 3 bases, with 12 bases between the two germline ends. The DNA of the CDR3 is TGCGCCAGCAGCCAAGATTTAGGGCAGAGCTACGAGCAGTACTTC. Protein: CASSQDLGQSYEQYF.

J is TRBJ1-4 and V is TRBV3-1, with D perhaps matching TRBD1 (6 bases). CDR3 length: 16 residues. Per the germline V gene, CDR1 is LGHDT and CDR2 is YNNKEL (reference sequence). V lost 4 bases and J lost 8, with 20 bases in between. CDR3 nucleotides: TGTGCCAGCAGCCTGACGCAGGGACACGGAACGGAAAAACTGTTTTTT. Translated: CASSLTQGHGTEKLFF.

This clonotype was counted ten times or more. The chain employs TRBV7-8 and TRBJ2-7; perhaps D is TRBD1 or TRBD2 (6 bases each). With 6 bases removed from V and 0 bases from J, the gap between germline ends came to 9 bases. Germline-derived CDR1 and CDR2 are SGHVS and FQNEAQ. This CDR3 spans 13 amino acids. CDR3 residues: CASRGGPSYEQYF. The CDR3 DNA follows: TGTGCCAGCAGGGGGGGCCCCTCCTACGAGCAGTACTTC.

The rearrangement links TRBV20-1 to TRBJ2-5; D possibly corresponds to TRBD2 (7 bases). Trimming took off 3 bases at V and 4 bases at J, with 9 bases between the two ends. Per germline, CDR1 DFQATT and CDR2 SNEGSKA (reference sequence). This CDR3 is built from 12 residues. Written as DNA, the CDR3 is TGCAGTGCTAGCGGGGGGCCAGAGACCCAGTACTTC. Its protein is CSASGGPETQYF.

This clonotype occurred many times. This chain joins TRBV9 and TRBJ1-2; D is perhaps TRBD1 (6 bases). This CDR3 is 14 amino acids long. V dropped 4 bases and J dropped 6 bases, with 16 bases sitting between them. CDR1 is SGDLS and CDR2 is YYNGEE in the germline V gene. In DNA form, the CDR3 reads TGTGCCAGCAGCCATCGGGACATCCAGGATGGCTACACCTTC. Amino acids: CASSHRDIQDGYTF.

There are many counts of this clonotype. CDR3 residues: CAISDKAYEQYF. The CDR3 region has the DNA TGTGCCATCAGTGATAAGGCCTACGAGCAGTACTTC. V gene TRBV10-3 combines with J gene TRBJ2-7, with D hard to call. The CDR3 runs 12 residues. The V gene lost 3 bases and the J gene lost 2 bases, with 5 bases spanning the gap. Germline V gives CDR1 ENHRY, CDR2 SYGVKD.

The sample holds a few counts of this clonotype. This sequence joins TRBV5-1 and TRBJ2-2, with TRBD1 matching 9 bases. The CDR3 extends over 16 amino acids. The V segment lost 0 bases and the J segment 4 bases; nucleotides outside the gene matches: 4. CDR1 is SGHRS, CDR2 YFSETQ, per germline. Written as DNA, the CDR3 is TGCGCCAGCAGCTTGGAGGGACAGGGTTCCACCGGGGAGCTGTTTTTT. It yields the protein CASSLEGQGSTGELFF. Combining the CDR3 with reference TRBV5-1 and TRBJ2-2 gives the whole variable domain KAGVTQTPRYLIKTRGQQVTLSCSPISGHRSVSWYQQTPGQGLQFLFEYFSETQRNKGNFPGRFSGRQFSNSRSEMNVSTLELGDSALYLCASSLEGQGSTGELFFGEGSRLTVL.

This clonotype was seen a handful of times. V and J are TRBV3-1 and TRBJ2-6, with unresolved D. V lost 2 bases and J lost 2, with 7 bases in between. Germline V gene lookup returns CDR1 LGHDT and CDR2 YNNKEL (reference sequence). The CDR3 contains 15 residues. DNA of the CDR3: TGTGCCAGCAGCCAAATGTCAGCTGGGGCCAACGTCCTGACTTTC. Its translation: CASSQMSAGANVLTF.

The sample holds many counts of this clonotype. The J gene is TRBJ1-2, the V gene TRBV27; D is unresolved. The V gene lost 2 bases and the J gene lost 8 bases, with 18 bases spanning the gap. CDR1 MNHEY and CDR2 SMNVEV come from the germline V gene (reference sequence). There are 15 residues in the CDR3. The CDR3 protein is CASSLEDPGSSGYTF. Written as DNA, the CDR3 is TGTGCCAGCAGTTTAGAGGACCCCGGCTCGTCCGGCTACACCTTC.

V usage is TRBV18 and J usage is TRBJ2-5, with 10 bases aligning to TRBD2. Germline V lookup: CDR1 KGHSH, CDR2 LQKENI. The length of the CDR3 is 17 residues. V dropped 1 base and J dropped 5; count of bases not matched to a gene: 10. This CDR3 reads CASSPRLPSGSKETQYF. CDR3 in DNA: TGTGCCAGCTCACCACGGCTCCCTAGCGGGAGTAAGGAGACCCAGTACTTC.

This clonotype was detected many times. This chain uses TRBV2 with TRBJ1-1; D is ambiguous. The CDR3 length is 15 residues. CDR1 and CDR2 (germline): SNHLY, FYNNEI. V gave up 0 bases and J gave up 6 bases, with 14 bases separating them. For the CDR3, the DNA is TGTGCCAGCAGTGAAGCGCTTCGTAAGAAGGCTGAAGCTTTCTTT. Protein product: CASSEALRKKAEAFF.

This clonotype was counted between two and nine times. The V and J genes are TRBV10-3 and TRBJ2-2; D tentatively fits TRBD1 or TRBD2 (5 bases each). CDR1 is ENHRY and CDR2 is SYGVKD in the germline V gene. The CDR3 has 13 residues. Trimming removed 2 bases from V and 5 bases from J, with 6 bases in between. The CDR3 nucleotides read TGTGCCATCAGTGAGGGGGGTACCGGGGAGCTGTTTTTT. This gives the protein CAISEGGTGELFF.